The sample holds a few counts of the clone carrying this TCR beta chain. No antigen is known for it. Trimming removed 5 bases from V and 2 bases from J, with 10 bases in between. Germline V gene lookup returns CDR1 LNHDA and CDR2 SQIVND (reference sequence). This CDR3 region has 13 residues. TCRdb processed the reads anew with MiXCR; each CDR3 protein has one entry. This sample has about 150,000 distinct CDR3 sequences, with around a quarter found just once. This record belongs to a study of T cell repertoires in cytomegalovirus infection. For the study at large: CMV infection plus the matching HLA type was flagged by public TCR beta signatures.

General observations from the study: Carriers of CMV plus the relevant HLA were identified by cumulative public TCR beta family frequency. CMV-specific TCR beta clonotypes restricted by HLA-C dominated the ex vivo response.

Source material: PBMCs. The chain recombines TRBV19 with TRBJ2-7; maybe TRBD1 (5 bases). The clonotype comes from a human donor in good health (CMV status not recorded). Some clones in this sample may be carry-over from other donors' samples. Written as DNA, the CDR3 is TGTGCCAGTAGTCCCAGGGCGACCTACGAGCAGTACTTC. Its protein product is CASSPRATYEQYF.